This T cell receptor beta chain was found in a study of identical twins (dated by TCRdb to 2015 to 2016). Regarding the study in general: TCR alpha and beta repertoires from monozygotic twins, unrelated adults of various ages and cord blood were deep-sequenced to test whether fetal clonotypes persist. To rule out contamination, the twin experiments were replicated at different times with different library preparation protocols. On the study overall, not on this receptor specifically: Conclusions relied on cross-sectional statistical analysis, since the same donors could not be followed over many years. Compared with coincidental sharing between unrelated individuals, an excess of low generation-probability sequences was observed among out-of-frame TCR alpha sequences shared between twins. Invariant T cells such as MAIT and iNKT could partly confound zero-insertion analyses, though diverse VJ usage argued against this for most clonotypes. In monozygotic twins, out-of-frame TCR alpha sharing was systematically underestimated by recombination models, although the models agreed with sharing between unrelated individuals. Abundant cord blood beta clonotypes had fewer insertions, young adult naive repertoires showed a similar but weaker trend, and memory repertoires showed no such trend. In beta out-of-frame sequences, excess twin sharing was weaker, because having fewer shared sequences lowered the signal-to-noise ratio.

The CDR3 covers 15 residues, taking in both the cysteine and the phenylalanine. The DNA shown is the 45-base CDR3, in frame from base 1. Germline trimming amounts to 4 bases on V and 3 bases on J, with 7 as the count of junction bases outside the gene matches. Looking up the germline V gene yields CDR1 MNHEY and CDR2 SVGEGT. The method was 5' RACE. Sequencing used an Illumina HiSeq 2000. Template switching added a universal primer binding site, and the final cDNA carried a unique molecular identifier that allowed TCR cDNA molecules to be counted accurately. Specific primers in the conserved constant-segment region were used to synthesize first-strand cDNA for TCR alpha and beta chains. To control for contamination, each cDNA library was double barcoded with a SMART-Mk sample barcode plus Illumina barcodes. TruSeq adapter sequences along with Illumina sample barcodes were introduced in two successive PCR steps. The TCR alpha and beta cDNA libraries were sequenced on the Illumina HiSeq platform using custom primers. The study's processing was this. Raw reads were processed with MiGEC to extract unique molecular identifiers, and MiXCR was used to determine CDR3 positions. Recombination models were inferred per individual with the repgenHMM and IGoR tools using an EM algorithm. The tcR package in R was used for shared clonotype analysis, with sharing normalized by the product of cloneset sizes. Out-of-frame nonproductive sequences were analyzed to study raw recombination free of thymic and clonal selection effects. TCRdb redid the processing of the public reads, applying fastp at Q25 and MiXCR, and retained in-frame beta chains. CDR3 protein duplicates are merged, each entry listing the most common genes and DNA. The V and J calls and clone size come from TCRdb's table, not from the authors' own analysis. The sample table lists some 790,000 distinct CDR3 sequences, 15% to 20% of them with a count of one. The ten largest clones capture 10% to 15% of the sample.

Only healthy Caucasian donors were included. Three pairs of female monozygotic twins, all aged about 18 to 29 years, made up the twin cohort. RNA for TCR libraries was isolated from peripheral blood mononuclear cells. On this clonotype: Its antigen specificity is not known. Base qualities are not at hand, and no much larger clone is one base apart.

These records were also assigned to another study, of T cells expressing NK-cell markers. As the second publication notes: Three sorted T-cell subsets (CD3+CD56+NKG2C+, CD3+CD56+NKG2C- and CD3+CD56-NKG2C+) from about 8 donors had their TCR beta-chain repertoires profiled. Seven of the eight sequenced donors were HCMV-seropositive and one was HCMV-seronegative. To restrict sorting to alphabetaTCR-expressing T cells, an anti-gammadeltaTCR antibody was added in several experiments. In roughly six donors, the dominant CD3+CD56+NKG2C+ clonotypes ranked among the top 10 CD8+ clonotypes, making up roughly 1.0-8% of CD8+ T cells. Those dominant clonotypes were again the most abundant among CD3+CD56-NKG2C+ cells in several donors, at about 28.3-65%. It remained unclear whether the expanded NKG2C-expressing T cell clones were specific for HCMV antigens. The eight sequenced donors were randomly selected healthy volunteers, three men and five women. A commercial ELISA kit detecting HCMV-specific IgG in serum was used to determine HCMV serostatus. For roughly six donors, bulk peripheral blood T-cell repertoires were also sequenced from unsorted PBMC. MIGEC handled demultiplexing of the reads and grouping by UMI, while MiTCR was used to assemble and quantify clonotypes. To remove erroneous sequences, TCR cDNA sequences were retained only when supported by two or more reads. The tcR package was used for downstream repertoire analysis, and clonotypes were matched between fractions using CDR3 nucleotide sequence together with V segment. VDJmatch was used to annotate antigen specificity against VDJdb, with one amino acid substitution in CDR3 allowed.

Sequences were obtained from PBMCs. The chain employs TRBV6-2 or TRBV6-3 and TRBJ2-7, and TRBD2 aligns with 9 junction nucleotides. The TCR comes from a young woman in good health. The CDR3 protein is CASSFRGRAVYEQYF. The base sequence is TGTGCCAGCAGTTTTCGCGGGAGGGCCGTCTACGAGCAGTACTTC.